The sequence of this T cell receptor (beta chain) was determined in a study of T cells in Graves' hyperthyroidism and ophthalmopathy. This clonotype was detected many times. Germline V gives CDR1 MDHEN, CDR2 SYDVKM. J lost 2 bases, V lost 7 bases, and 6 bases had no gene match. The CDR3 runs to 14 residues. RNA transcripts provided the source from which TCR beta CDR3 regions were amplified. The HTBI primer set served for first-round RT-PCR of the TCR CDR3. TCRdb independently ran MiXCR on the multiplex PCR reads; one entry per CDR3 protein. Of around 620,000 distinct CDR3 sequences listed, 14% are singletons.

Sequencing used blood. The clonotype was recovered from a woman aged 18-29 years with Graves' ophthalmopathy. This chain uses TRBV28 with TRBJ1-2; 8 positions agree with TRBD1. CDR3 sequence reads: CASTPSGGNYGYTF. In DNA form, the CDR3 reads TGTGCCAGCACCCCTTCAGGGGGCAACTATGGCTACACCTTC.